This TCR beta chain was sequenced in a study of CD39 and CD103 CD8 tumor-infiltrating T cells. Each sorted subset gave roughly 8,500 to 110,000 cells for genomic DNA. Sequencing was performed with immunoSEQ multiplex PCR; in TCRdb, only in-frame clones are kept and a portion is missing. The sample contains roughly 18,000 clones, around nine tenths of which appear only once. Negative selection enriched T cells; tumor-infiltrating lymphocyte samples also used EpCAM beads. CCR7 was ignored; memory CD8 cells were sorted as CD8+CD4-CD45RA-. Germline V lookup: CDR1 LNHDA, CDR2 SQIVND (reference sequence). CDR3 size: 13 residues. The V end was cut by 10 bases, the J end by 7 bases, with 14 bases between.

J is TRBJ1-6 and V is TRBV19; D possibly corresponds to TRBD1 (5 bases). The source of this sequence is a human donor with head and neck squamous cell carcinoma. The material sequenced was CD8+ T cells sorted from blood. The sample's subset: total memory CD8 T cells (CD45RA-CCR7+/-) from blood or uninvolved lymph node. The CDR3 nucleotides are TGTGCCACCGGTGGGGGTTGGAATTCACCCCTCCACTTT. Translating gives CATGGGWNSPLHF.